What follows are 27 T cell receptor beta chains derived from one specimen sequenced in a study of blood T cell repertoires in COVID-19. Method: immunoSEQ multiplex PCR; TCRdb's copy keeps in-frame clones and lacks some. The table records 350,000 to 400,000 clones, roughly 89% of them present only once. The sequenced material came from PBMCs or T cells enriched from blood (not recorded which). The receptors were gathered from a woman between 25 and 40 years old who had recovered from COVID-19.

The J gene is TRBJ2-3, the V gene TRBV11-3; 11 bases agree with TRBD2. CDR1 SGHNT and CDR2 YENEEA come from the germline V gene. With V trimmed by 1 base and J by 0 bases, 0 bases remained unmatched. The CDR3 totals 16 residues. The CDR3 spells CASSLGLAGSTDTQYF. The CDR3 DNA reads TGTGCCAGCAGCTTAGGACTAGCGGGGAGCACAGATACGCAGTATTTT.

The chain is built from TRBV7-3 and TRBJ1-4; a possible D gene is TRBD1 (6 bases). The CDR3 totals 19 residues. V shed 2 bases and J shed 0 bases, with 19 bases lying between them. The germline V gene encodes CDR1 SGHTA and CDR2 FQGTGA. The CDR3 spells CASSLQGGQFVATNEKLFF. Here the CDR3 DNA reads TGTGCCAGCAGCTTACAAGGAGGACAGTTCGTTGCAACTAATGAAAAACTGTTTTTT.

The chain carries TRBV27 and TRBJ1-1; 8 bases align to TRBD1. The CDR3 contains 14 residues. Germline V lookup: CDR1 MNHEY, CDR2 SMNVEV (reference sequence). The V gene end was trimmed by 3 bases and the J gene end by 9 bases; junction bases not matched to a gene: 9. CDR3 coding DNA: TGTGCCAGCAGTTTCAGGGGGCGGTGGGTGAAAGCTTTCTTT. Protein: CASSFRGRWVKAFF.

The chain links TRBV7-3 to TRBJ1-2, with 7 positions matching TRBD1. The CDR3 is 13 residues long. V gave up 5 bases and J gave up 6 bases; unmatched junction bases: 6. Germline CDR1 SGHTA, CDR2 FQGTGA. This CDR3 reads CASSPTGTHGYTF. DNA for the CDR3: TGTGCCAGCAGCCCGACAGGGACCCATGGCTACACCTTC. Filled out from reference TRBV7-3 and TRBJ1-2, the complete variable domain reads GAGVSQTPSNKVTEKGKYVELRCDPISGHTALYWYRQSLGQGPEFLIYFQGTGAADDSGLPNDRFFAVRPEGSVSTLKIQRTERGDSAVYLCASSPTGTHGYTFGSGTRLTVV.

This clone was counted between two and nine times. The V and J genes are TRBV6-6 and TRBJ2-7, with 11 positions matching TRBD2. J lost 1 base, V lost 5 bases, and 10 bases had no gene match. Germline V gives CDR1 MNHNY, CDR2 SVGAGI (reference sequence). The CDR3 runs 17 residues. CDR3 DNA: TGTGCCAGCAGTCGGTTAGTACGGACTAGCGGGTCCTACGAGCAGTACTTC. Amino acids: CASSRLVRTSGSYEQYF.

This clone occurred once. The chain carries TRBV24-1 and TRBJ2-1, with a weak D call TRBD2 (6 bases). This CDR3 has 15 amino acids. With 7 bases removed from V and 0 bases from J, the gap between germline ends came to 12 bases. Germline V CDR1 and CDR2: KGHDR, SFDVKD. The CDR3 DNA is TGTGCCACCAGCCGCCGGGACTCCTCCTACAATGAGCAGTTCTTC. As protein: CATSRRDSSYNEQFF.

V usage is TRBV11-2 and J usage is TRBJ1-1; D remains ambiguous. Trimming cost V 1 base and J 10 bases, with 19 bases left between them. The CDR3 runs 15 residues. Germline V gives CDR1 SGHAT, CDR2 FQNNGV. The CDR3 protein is CASSLGRAITPGAFF. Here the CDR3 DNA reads TGTGCCAGCAGCTTAGGTCGCGCGATCACACCAGGAGCTTTCTTT.

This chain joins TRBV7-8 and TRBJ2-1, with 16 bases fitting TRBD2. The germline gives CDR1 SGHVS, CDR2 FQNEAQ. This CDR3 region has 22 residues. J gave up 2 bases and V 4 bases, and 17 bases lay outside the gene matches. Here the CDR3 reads CASSSVPGLAGGTVFPYNEQFF. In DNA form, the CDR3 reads TGTGCCAGCAGCTCCGTCCCGGGACTAGCGGGGGGGACAGTTTTTCCCTACAATGAGCAGTTCTTC. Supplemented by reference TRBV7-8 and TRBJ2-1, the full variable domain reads GAGVSQSPRYKVAKRGQDVALRCDPISGHVSLFWYQQALGQGPEFLTYFQNEAQLDKSGLPSDRFFAERPEGSVSTLKIQRTQQEDSAVYLCASSSVPGLAGGTVFPYNEQFFGPGTRLTVL.

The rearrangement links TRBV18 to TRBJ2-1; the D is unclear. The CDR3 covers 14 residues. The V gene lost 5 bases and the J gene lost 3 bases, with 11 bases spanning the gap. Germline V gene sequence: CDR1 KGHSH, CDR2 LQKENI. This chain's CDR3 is CASSAKTIYNEQFF. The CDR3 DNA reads TGTGCCAGCTCAGCAAAAACTATCTACAATGAGCAGTTCTTC. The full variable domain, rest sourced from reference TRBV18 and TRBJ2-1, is NAGVMQNPRHLVRRRGQEARLRCSPMKGHSHVYWYRQLPEEGLKFMVYLQKENIIDESGMPKERFSAEFPKEGPSILRIQQVVRGDSAAYFCASSAKTIYNEQFFGPGTRLTVL.

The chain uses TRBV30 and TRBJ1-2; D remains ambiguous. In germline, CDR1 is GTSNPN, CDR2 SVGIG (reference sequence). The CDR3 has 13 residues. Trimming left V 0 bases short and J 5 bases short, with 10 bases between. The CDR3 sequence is CAWSVLELYGYTF. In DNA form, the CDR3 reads TGTGCCTGGAGTGTACTCGAGTTATATGGCTACACCTTC.

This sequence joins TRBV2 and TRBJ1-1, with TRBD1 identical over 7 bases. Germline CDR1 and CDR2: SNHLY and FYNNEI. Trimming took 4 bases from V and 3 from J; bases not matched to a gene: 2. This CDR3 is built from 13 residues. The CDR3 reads CASSGTGYTEAFF. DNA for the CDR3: TGTGCCAGCAGTGGGACAGGTTACACTGAAGCTTTCTTT.

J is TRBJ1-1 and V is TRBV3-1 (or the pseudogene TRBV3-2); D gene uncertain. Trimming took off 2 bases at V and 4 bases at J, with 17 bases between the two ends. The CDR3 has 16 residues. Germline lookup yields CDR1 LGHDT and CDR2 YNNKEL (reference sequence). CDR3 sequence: CASSQWASGQSTEAFF. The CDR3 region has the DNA TGTGCCAGCAGCCAATGGGCGAGTGGGCAGTCCACTGAAGCTTTCTTT.

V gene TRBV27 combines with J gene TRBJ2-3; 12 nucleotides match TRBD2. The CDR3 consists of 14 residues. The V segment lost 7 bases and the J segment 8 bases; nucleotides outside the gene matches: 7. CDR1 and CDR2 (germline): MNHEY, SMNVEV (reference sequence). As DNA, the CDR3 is TGTGCCAGCACCCGACTAGCGGGGGAGTTTACGCAGTATTTT. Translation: CASTRLAGEFTQYF.

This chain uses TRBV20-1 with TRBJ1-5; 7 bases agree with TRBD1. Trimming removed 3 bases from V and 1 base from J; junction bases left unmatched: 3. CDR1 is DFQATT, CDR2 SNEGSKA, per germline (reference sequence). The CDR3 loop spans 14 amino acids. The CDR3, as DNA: TGCAGTGCTAGTTGGACAGGAAGCAATCAGCCCCAGCATTTT. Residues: CSASWTGSNQPQHF.

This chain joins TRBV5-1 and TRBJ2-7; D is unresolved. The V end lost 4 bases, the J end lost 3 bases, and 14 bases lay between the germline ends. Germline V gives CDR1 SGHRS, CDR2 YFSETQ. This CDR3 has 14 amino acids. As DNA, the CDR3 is TGCGCCAGCAGCAAACCTGGTCAGGTCTACGAGCAGTACTTC. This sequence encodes CASSKPGQVYEQYF.

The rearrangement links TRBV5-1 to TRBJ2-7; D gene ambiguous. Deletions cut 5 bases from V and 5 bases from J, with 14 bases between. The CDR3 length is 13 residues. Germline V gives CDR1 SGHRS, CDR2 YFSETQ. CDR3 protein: CASSPPEADEQYF. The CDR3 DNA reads TGCGCCAGCAGTCCTCCCGAGGCGGACGAGCAGTACTTC.

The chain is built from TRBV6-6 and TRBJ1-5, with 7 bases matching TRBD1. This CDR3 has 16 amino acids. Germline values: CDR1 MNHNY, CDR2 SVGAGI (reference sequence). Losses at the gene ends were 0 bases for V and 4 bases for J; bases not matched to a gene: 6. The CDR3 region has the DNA TGTGCCAGCAGTTACTCGGACAGGCTAGCAAATCAGCCCCAGCATTTT. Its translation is CASSYSDRLANQPQHF.

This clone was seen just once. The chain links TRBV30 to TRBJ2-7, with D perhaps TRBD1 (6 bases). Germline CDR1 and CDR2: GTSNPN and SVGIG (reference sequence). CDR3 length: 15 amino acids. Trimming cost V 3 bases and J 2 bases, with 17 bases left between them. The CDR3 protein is CAWRTHDRFTYEQYF. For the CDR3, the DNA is TGTGCCTGGAGGACCCATGACAGGTTTACCTACGAGCAGTACTTC.

In DNA form, the CDR3 reads TGTGCCAGCAGCCAAAACAGGGGGAACACTGAAGCTTTCTTT. It specifies CASSQNRGNTEAFF. The rearrangement links TRBV3-1 (or the pseudogene TRBV3-2) to TRBJ1-1, with TRBD1 identical over 7 bases. The CDR3 is made up of 14 amino acids. Trimming removed 2 bases from V and 1 base from J; junction bases left unmatched: 1. Per the germline V gene, CDR1 is LGHDT and CDR2 is YNNKEL (reference sequence).

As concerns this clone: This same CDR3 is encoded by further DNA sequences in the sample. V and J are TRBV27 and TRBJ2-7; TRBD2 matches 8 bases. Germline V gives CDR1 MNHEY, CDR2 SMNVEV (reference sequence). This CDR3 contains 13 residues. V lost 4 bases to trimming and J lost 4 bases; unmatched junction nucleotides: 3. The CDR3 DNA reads TGTGCCAGCAGTTCCGGGAGGGGGTACGAGCAGTACTTC. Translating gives CASSSGRGYEQYF.

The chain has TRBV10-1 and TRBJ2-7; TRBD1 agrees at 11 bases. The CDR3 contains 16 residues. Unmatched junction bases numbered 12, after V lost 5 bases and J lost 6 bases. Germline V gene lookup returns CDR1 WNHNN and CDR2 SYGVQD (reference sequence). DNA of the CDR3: TGCGCCAGCAGTTTTAGCCGAGGACAGGGGGCTTCCGAGCAGTACTTC. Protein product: CASSFSRGQGASEQYF.

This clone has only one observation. This chain's CDR3 is CASTDRGNSPLHF. For the CDR3, the DNA is TGTGCCAGCACAGACAGGGGCAATTCACCCCTCCACTTT. V gene TRBV19 combines with J gene TRBJ1-6; 8 nucleotides match TRBD1. The germline CDR1 and CDR2 sequences are LNHDA and SQIVND (reference sequence). CDR3 size: 13 residues. Unmatched junction bases numbered 5, after V lost 9 bases and J lost 7 bases. Drawing the rest from reference TRBV19 and TRBJ1-6, the complete variable domain is DGGITQSPKYLFRKEGQNVTLSCEQNLNHDAMYWYRQDPGQGLRLIYYSQIVNDFQKGDIAEGYSVSREKKESFPLTVTSAQKNPTAFYLCASTDRGNSPLHFGNGTRLTVT.

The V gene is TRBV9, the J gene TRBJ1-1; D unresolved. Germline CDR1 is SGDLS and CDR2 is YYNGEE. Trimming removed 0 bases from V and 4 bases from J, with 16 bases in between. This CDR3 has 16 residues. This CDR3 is CASSVGPQVDSTEAFF. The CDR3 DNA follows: TGTGCCAGCAGCGTAGGTCCCCAAGTTGATAGCACTGAAGCTTTCTTT.

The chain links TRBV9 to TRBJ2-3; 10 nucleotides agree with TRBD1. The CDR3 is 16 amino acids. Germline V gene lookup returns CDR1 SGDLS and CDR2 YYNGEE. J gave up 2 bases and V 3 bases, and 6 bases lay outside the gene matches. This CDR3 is CASSARRQGATDTQYF. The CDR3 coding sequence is TGTGCCAGCAGCGCCCGCAGACAGGGGGCCACAGATACGCAGTATTTT.

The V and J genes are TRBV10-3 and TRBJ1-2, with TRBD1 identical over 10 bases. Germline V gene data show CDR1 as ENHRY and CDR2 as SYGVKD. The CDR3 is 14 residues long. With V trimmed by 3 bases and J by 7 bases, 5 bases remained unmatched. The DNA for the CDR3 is TGTGCCATCAGTGACCTGACAGGGGGCTTTGGCTACACCTTC. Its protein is CAISDLTGGFGYTF.

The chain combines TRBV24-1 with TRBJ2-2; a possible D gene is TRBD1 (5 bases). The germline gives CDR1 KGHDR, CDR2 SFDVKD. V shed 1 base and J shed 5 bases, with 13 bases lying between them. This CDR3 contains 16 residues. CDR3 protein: CATSDFTRVRTGELFF. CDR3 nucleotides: TGTGCCACCAGTGATTTCACCAGGGTGAGGACCGGGGAGCTGTTTTTT.

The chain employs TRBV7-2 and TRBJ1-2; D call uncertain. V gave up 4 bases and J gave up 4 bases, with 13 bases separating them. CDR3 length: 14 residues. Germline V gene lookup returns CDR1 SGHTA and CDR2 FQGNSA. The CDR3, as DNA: TGTGCCAGCAGCTATAGGACTGACGGCTATGGCTACACCTTC. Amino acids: CASSYRTDGYGYTF.